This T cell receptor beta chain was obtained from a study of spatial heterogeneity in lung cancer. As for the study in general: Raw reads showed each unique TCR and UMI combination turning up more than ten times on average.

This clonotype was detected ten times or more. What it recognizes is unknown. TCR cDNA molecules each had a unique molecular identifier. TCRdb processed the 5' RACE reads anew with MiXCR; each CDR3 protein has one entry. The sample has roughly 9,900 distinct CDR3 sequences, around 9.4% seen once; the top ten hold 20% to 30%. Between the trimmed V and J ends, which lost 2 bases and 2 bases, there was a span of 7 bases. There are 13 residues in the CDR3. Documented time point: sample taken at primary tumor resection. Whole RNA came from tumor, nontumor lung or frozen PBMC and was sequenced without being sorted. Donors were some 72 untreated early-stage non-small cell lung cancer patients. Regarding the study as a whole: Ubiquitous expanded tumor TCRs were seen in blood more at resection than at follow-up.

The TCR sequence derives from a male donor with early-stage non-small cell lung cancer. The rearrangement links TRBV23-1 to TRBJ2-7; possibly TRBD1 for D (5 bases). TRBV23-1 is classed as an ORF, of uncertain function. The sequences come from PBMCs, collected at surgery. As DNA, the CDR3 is TGCGCCAGCAGTCAACAGGGCACCTACGAGCAGTACTTC. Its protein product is CASSQQGTYEQYF.